This T cell receptor (beta chain) was documented in a study of blood T cell repertoires in COVID-19 (dated by TCRdb to 2018 to 2020). Study-wide context: The collaborator samples originated in the United States, Italy and Spain and spanned the acute and convalescent phases of COVID-19. The repertoires were released in a freely available public database intended as a resource for research on the immune response to SARS-CoV-2. The samples were drawn from the first 160 participants of the ongoing ImmuneRACE study and from more than 1,000 subjects provided by 6 global collaborators. Where HLA class I and class II types were available, the types were taken from metadata supplied by the sample provider, not from assay-based typing. The prospective study material was composed of cDNA or gDNA derived from T cells, B-cell-depleted T cells, or PBMCs. Sample metadata almost always included a de-identified subject ID, COVID-19 status, age in years and sex. Subjects who had been exposed to COVID-19, were actively infected with it, or had recovered from it provided the deeply sampled blood TCRbeta repertoires that made up the dataset. Beyond this particular receptor, the publication reports: How much clinical and demographic metadata was included differed by source and by participant, and the metadata was provided uncurated.

A word on this clone: It has no known antigen specificity. No much larger clone is present one base from it, and per-base qualities are unavailable.

In Seattle, one collaborating source enrolled patients while the infection was active and tracked those patients longitudinally over the course of disease. Whole blood was collected in K2EDTA tubes by collaborating institutions according to the institutions' own protocols. For TCRbeta analysis, collaborators shipped samples as frozen whole blood, isolated PBMCs, or DNA extracted from either of those sample types. TCRbeta CDR3 regions were amplified from genomic DNA using the immunoSEQ Assay, a bias-controlled multiplex PCR. The paper's data handling went like this. Within the assay, amplification of reference gene primers was used to estimate how many nucleated cells each sample contained. To quantify the absolute abundance of each unique TCRbeta CDR3 rearrangement, sequence reads were collapsed and filtered. For each sample, productive Simpson clonality was calculated by taking the square root of Simpson's diversity index across productive rearrangements. Imported from immuneACCESS, the table was reduced by TCRdb to in-frame sequences with V and J called. These copies leave out some clones; in studies compared against another copy, an unresolved V gene accounts for under half, and the cause of the remainder is not known. V and J calls and clone size are those listed in that table; D and trimming were worked out from the DNA. This sample gives more than 200,000 clones in total; around 84% of them show up just once. The ten biggest clones cover about 10% of the sample.

From the cysteine up to the phenylalanine, the CDR3 has a length of 15 residues. The read is trimmed to its CDR3 DNA, 45 bases read in frame from base 1. Clipping removes 4 bases from V and 7 bases from J, with 13 as the unmatched junction base count. The germline V gene (reference sequence) yields SGHNT for CDR1 and YYREEE for CDR2. The receptor was derived from a woman of 80 years or more with COVID-19, enrolled during active disease. The chain employs TRBV5-4 and TRBJ2-5, and 7 junctional nucleotides match TRBD1. The sequencing sample was made of peripheral blood. The CDR3 region reads CASSPDRSVLVTQYF. The nucleotide sequence reads as follows: TGTGCCAGCAGCCCGGACAGGAGCGTTTTAGTGACCCAGTACTTC. The reference TRBV5-4 and TRBJ2-5 proteins fill in what lies around the CDR3, so the full variable domain reads ETGVTQSPTHLIKTRGQQVTLRCSSQSGHNTVSWYQQALGQGPQFIFQYYREEENGRGNFPPRFSGLQFPNYSSELNVNALELDDSALYLCASSPDRSVLVTQYFGPGTRLLVL.